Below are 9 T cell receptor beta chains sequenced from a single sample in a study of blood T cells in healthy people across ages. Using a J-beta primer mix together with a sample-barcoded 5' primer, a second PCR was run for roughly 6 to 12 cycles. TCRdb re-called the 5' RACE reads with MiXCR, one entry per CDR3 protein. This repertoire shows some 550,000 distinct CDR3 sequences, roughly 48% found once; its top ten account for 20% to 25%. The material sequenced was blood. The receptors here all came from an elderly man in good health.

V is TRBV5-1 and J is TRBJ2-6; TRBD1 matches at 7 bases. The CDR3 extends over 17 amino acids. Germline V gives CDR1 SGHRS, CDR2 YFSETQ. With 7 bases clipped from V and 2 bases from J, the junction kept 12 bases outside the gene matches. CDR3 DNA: TGCGCCAGCGGAATGTGGACGCAGGGGGCTGGGGCCAACGTCCTGACTTTC. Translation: CASGMWTQGAGANVLTF.

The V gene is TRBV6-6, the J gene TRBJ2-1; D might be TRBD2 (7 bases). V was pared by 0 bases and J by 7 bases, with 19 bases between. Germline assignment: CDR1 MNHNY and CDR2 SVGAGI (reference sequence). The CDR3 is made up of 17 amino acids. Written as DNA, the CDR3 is TGTGCCAGCAGTTACTCCGGGACATCACGGGGAGGGAATGAGCAGTTCTTC. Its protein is CASSYSGTSRGGNEQFF.

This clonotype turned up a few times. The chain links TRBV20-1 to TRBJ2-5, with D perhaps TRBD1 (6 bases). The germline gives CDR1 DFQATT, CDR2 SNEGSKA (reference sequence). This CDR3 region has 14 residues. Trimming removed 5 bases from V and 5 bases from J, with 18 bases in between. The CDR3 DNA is TGCAGTGCTGGGACACCCCAGATTGGGGAGACCCAGTACTTC. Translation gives CSAGTPQIGETQYF.

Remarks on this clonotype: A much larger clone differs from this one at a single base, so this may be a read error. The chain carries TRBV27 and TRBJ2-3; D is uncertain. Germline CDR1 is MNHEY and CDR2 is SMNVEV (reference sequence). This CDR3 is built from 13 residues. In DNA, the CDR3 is TGTGCCGGCAGTTTATCGTTCACAGATACGCAGTATTTT. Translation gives CAGSLSFTDTQYF.

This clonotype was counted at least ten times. The CDR3 coding sequence is TGCAGTGCTAGAGGCGCGTCTGGGGCCAACGTCCTGACTTTC. This sequence encodes CSARGASGANVLTF. The chain joins TRBV20-1 to TRBJ2-6; D ambiguous. The CDR3 length is 14 residues. Germline CDR1 DFQATT, CDR2 SNEGSKA (reference sequence). V shed 1 base and J shed 1 base, with 5 bases lying between them.

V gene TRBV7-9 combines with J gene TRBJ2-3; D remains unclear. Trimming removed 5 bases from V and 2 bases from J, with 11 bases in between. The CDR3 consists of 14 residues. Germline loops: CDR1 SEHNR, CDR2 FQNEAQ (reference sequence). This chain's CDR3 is CASSPPTVTDTQYF. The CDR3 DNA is TGTGCCAGCAGCCCGCCGACGGTCACAGATACGCAGTATTTT.

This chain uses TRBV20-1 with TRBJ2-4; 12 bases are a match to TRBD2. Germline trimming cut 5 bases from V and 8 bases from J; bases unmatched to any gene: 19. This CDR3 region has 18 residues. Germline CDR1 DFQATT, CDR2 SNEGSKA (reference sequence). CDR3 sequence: CSALPQTTTSGSGYIQYF. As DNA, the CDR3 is TGCAGTGCTCTACCGCAAACAACGACTAGCGGGAGTGGTTACATTCAGTACTTC.

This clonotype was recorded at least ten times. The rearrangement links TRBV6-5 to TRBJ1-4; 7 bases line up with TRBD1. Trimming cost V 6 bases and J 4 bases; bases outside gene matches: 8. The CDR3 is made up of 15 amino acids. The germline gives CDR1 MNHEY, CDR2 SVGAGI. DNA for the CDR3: TGTGCCAGCAGACCTGGGGACAGCCTTAATGAAAAACTGTTTTTT. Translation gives CASRPGDSLNEKLFF.

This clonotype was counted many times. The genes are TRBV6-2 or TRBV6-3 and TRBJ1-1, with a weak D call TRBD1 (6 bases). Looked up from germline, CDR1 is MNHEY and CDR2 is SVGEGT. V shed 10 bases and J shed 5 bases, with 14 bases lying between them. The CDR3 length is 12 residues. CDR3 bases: TGTGCCACTCCAGGGGCGGGGACTGAAGCTTTCTTT. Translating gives CATPGAGTEAFF.